This T cell receptor beta chain was recovered during a study of T cell repertoires in cytomegalovirus infection (dated 2019 in TCRdb). In the study overall: The peptide stimulations were aimed at well-studied HLA-B-restricted epitopes as well as recently identified HLA-C-restricted CMV epitopes, whose presentation resists viral immunomodulation. Because public TCR beta signatures pointed to carriage of CMV infection together with the matching HLA type, the HLA type of each donor mattered for the analysis.

In light of the paper, this sample's treatment or condition label describes: in vitro stimulation with specific CMV peptide epitopes to enrich CMV-specific T cells. The CDR3 has 17 amino acids, counting the end cysteine and phenylalanine. The only DNA kept is the CDR3, 51 bases in frame from the first base. Cut back by 3 bases and 3 bases, the V and J ends lie 17 bases apart. What the authors observed across the whole study: Cumulative frequency of public TCR beta family members discriminated carriers of CMV infection plus the relevant HLA type in this cohort and an independent 352-donor cohort. In the ex vivo response, HLA-C-restricted CMV-specific TCR beta clonotypes were dominant, and in two of eight donors the single most frequent clonotype came from this HLA-C-restricted group.

Sequenced on an Illumina HiSeq 1500. Using fastp trimming at Q25 and MiXCR clonotype assembly, TCRdb reanalyzed the public sequencing data and kept in-frame beta chains. Rows merge per CDR3 protein into single entries with the most common DNA and genes. Present in this sample are approximately 910,000 distinct CDR3 sequences, less than 35% of which were seen just once. The ten largest clones capture over 11% of the sample. For this clonotype: What antigen it recognizes has not been identified. Within one base of it there is no much larger clone, and no base qualities were kept.

The clonotype comes from a human donor in good health (CMV status not recorded). Some clones in this sample may be carry-over from other donors' samples. The chain uses TRBV12-3 or TRBV12-4 and TRBJ2-2; TRBD2 is perhaps the D gene, given 7 matching bases. This specimen consisted of cultured CD8+ T cells from PBMCs, obtained from culture after CMV antigen stimulation. The CDR3 reads CASSLIIGGLYTGELFF. Here is the DNA: TGTGCCAGCAGTTTGATAATCGGGGGGCTGTACACCGGGGAGCTGTTTTTT.